This entry describes one T cell receptor (beta chain). Its antigen is currently unknown. The CDR3 loop spans 15 amino acids. Germline V gene data show CDR1 as SEHNR and CDR2 as FQNEAQ (reference sequence). The record originates from a study of cytomegalovirus exposure and HLA in healthy donors. The study, taken as a whole, reports: Researchers reportedly found TCR beta sequences accurately predicted most subjects' HLA-A and HLA-B alleles. Several of the most significant clusters appeared linked to common viral pathogens, based on a later analysis.

The PCR employed 60 Vbeta primers together with 13 Jbeta primers. Data came from immunoSEQ multiplex PCR; TCRdb stores just in-frame clones and leaves some out. The data show about 180,000 clones, about four fifths seen once. The sequenced sample was PBMCs. This TCR came from a male donor in good health and CMV-seronegative. This chain joins TRBV7-9 and TRBJ2-5; 10 bases match TRBD2. The J call may be incorrect, as the DNA end agrees better with TRBJ2-7. The chain's CDR3 is CASTLASGGAGEQYF. The CDR3 DNA reads TGTGCCAGCACCCTGGCCAGCGGGGGGGCCGGCGAGCAGTACTTC.